This TCR beta chain derives from a study of technical replicates of blood from several donors. Clones were sequenced by immunoSEQ multiplex PCR, and TCRdb holds only the in-frame ones, with some missing. This table has roughly 50,000 clones, 90% to 95% appearing once. CDR1 and CDR2 from the germline V gene are SGDLS and YYNGEE. The CDR3 is made up of 14 amino acids. The V and J ends lost 0 bases and 3 bases, in that order; junction bases with no gene match: 3. The sample was PBMCs. The sequence derives from a human donor in good health. Some clones in this sample may be carry-over from other donors' samples. The chain uses TRBV9 and TRBJ2-7, with 7 bases identical to TRBD2. The CDR3: CASSVEGGVYEQYF. The CDR3 DNA sequence: TGTGCCAGCAGCGTAGAGGGAGGGGTCTACGAGCAGTACTTC.